This entry concerns a single T cell receptor beta chain. Its antigen is currently unknown. The CDR3 consists of 15 residues. The germline V gene has CDR1 MNHNS and CDR2 SASEGT. With 7 bases removed from V and 1 base from J, the gap between germline ends came to 14 bases. TCRdb re-called the 5' RACE reads through MiXCR, storing one row per CDR3 protein. The table shows a few hundred thousand distinct CDR3 sequences, with roughly 15% occurring only once. This sample was included in a study of T-cell memory formation after mild COVID-19. Study observations and caveats: Shrinking CD4+ clones resided mostly in CM and EM, and CD8+ ones in EMRA.

The receptor was derived from a man aged 18 to 29 who had mild COVID-19 (a few samples of this study predate the infection). Cell type and time point are not known. The J gene is TRBJ1-5, the V gene TRBV6-1; D not resolved. The sequenced sample consisted of PBMCs or a T cell subset sorted from them (not recorded which). The CDR3 protein is CASTLAGISNQPQHF. The CDR3 nucleotides are TGTGCCAGCACCCTGGCGGGGATAAGCAATCAGCCCCAGCATTTT.